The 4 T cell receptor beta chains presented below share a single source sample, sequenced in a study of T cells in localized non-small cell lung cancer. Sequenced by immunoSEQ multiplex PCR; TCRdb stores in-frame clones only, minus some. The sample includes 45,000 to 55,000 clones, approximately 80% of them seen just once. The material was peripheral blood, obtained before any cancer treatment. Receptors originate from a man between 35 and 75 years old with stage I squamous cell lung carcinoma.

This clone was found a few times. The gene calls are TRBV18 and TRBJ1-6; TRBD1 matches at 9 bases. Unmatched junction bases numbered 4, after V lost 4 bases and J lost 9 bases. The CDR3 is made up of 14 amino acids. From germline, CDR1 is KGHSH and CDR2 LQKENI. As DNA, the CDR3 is TGTGCCAGCTCACGAGAGGACAGGGGTTCACCCCTCCACTTT. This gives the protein CASSREDRGSPLHF.

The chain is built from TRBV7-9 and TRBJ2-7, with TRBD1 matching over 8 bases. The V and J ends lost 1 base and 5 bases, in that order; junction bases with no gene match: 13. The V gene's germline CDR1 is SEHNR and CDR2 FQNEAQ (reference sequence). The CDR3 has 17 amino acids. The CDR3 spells CASSLGFRLDRADEQYF. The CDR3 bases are TGTGCCAGCAGCTTAGGGTTTAGGTTGGACAGGGCGGACGAGCAGTACTTC.

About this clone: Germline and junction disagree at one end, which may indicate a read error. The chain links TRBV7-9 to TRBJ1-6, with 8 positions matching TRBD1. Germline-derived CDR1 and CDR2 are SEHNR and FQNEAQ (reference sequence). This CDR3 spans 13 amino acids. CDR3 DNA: TGTGCCAGCAGTTTAGGGACAGGCGAAGTTCTCCACTTT. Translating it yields CASSLGTGEVLHF. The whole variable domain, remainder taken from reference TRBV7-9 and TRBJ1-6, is DTGVSQNPRHKITKRGQNVTFRCDPISEHNRLYWYRQTLGQGPEFLTYFQNEAQLEKSRLLSDRFSAERPKGSFSTLEIQRTEQGDSAMYLCASSLGTGEVLHFGNGTRLTVT.

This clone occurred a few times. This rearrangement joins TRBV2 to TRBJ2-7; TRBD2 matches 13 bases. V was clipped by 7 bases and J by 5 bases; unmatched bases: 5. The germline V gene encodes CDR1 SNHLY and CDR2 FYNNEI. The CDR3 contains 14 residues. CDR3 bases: TGTGCCAGCATTCGGACTAGCGGGGGCCACGAGCAGTACTTC. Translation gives CASIRTSGGHEQYF.